The T cell receptor beta chain described here comes from a study of beta chain features in type 1 diabetes. Study-level findings and limits: Lower insertion and higher deletion counts appeared at VDJ junctions in type 1 diabetes patients. When Type 1 diabetes patients were examined, their TCRB CDR3s proved moderately but significantly shorter in all four CD4+ subsets. Equally in patients and controls, PCR might preferentially amplify shorter templates.

A note on this clone: The antigen remains unidentified.

Expressed TCRB transcripts were sequenced after all isolated RNA was converted to cDNA. The assay was immunoSEQ multiplex PCR, and TCRdb's table has in-frame clones only and misses some. This table has hundreds of thousands of clones, about a sixth appearing once. V was cut by 10 bases and J by 0 bases, with 16 bases left in between. Looked up from germline, CDR1 is MNHEY and CDR2 is SVGAGI. The CDR3 is made up of 15 amino acids. Each of the sorted populations had a purity greater than 95%. Sequencing was carried out using naive CD4+ T cells from blood. The chain joins TRBV6-5 to TRBJ2-1; D gene uncertain. This TCR derives from a woman younger than 30 in good health. The CDR3 DNA reads as TGTGCCACCAAGCCCAGACTCACCTCCTACAATGAGCAGTTCTTC. It specifies CATKPRLTSYNEQFF.